This TCR beta chain was recovered during a study of cytomegalovirus exposure and HLA in healthy donors (dated by TCRdb to 2016 to 2017). Notes on the research overall: In an earlier analysis of about 560 of the donors, roughly 300 Gb of sequence data and 117 million unique TCR beta sequences from roughly 200 million T cells were reported. An early release covering just under 650 HLA-typed donors comprised approximately 290 gigabases of sequencing data and 85 million to 100 million unique TCR sequences. In addition to the first cohort of approximately 670 subjects, a separate validation cohort of around 110 different subjects was used. Using immunosequencing, the study profiled T cell repertoires from about 620 subjects and related those repertoires to cytomegalovirus serostatus. Typing coverage varied by locus: roughly 629-640 donors for A, B, C, DRB1 and DQB1; more than 500 for DQA1; over 600 for DPA1; 450 to 480 for DPB1. Roughly 5 DR-DQ haplotypes were treated as single units for association and clustering because of strong linkage in the cohort. On average, 235,054 unique TCR beta nucleotide sequences were sequenced per donor among some 420 genotyped donors of the cohort, with 15% to 20% of those sequences being non-productive. Class I and class II HLA loci were covered by the typing at four-digit resolution. In an earlier analysis of 500 to 650 of the donors, high-throughput TCR beta sequencing was used to judge whether each TCR beta V gene segment behaved as functional or pseudogenic. Every repertoire in the discovery cohort had been generated on one and the same sequencing platform. To predict cytomegalovirus infection status, the study brought together high-throughput TCR immunosequencing, statistical association of individual TCRs with disease status, and machine learning. A later analysis re-examined previously published TCR beta repertoires from several hundred donors and added high-resolution HLA genotyping to investigate patterns of TCR occurrence. The study was designed to test whether signatures of past pathogen exposure could be identified by cataloging public T cell receptors. Donor age, sex, ethnicity and CMV serostatus were compiled together with the repertoire data. The later analysis used no new phenotypic data to find candidate immune exposures, relying instead on TCR beta sequences and their occurrence across donors. A later genetic analysis took genome-wide SNP genotypes for about 60% of the roughly 670 donors and used that subset as a discovery cohort. The genetic ancestry cluster associated with self-reported Caucasian donors included 80% to 90% of the roughly 390 genotyped donors. Broader findings and caveats from the paper: The presence/absence analyses assumed that sequencing depth was roughly uniform across donors, and that assumption may not be true. Several of the top co-occurrence clusters appeared to be linked to parvovirus B19, influenza, CMV and Epstein-Barr virus, according to a later analysis. In a later genetic analysis, fewer N-insertions in productive TCRs were reported among donors in an Asian-associated ancestry cluster than the 666-donor mean. In a later analysis, HLA-associated TCR beta chains were found to be more clonally expanded and to have lower generation probabilities than equally common non-associated chains. Strong co-occurrence of HLA alleles, especially DR and DQ, made assigning TCR associations to individual alleles difficult. A further reported finding was that TCR beta sequences accurately predicted the HLA-A and HLA-B alleles for most subjects in the first cohort. Because some donors lacked HLA typing at each locus, the association tests relied only on the typed subset. An earlier analysis of approximately 540 of the donors showed that most TCR beta V segments appeared in productive rearrangements either about 87% or about 30% of the time, which broadly matched IMGT annotations. Specific HLA alleles were associated with around 18,000 TCR beta sequences at a false discovery rate of 0.05 in a later analysis. It was suggested by the authors that the approach could potentially be generalized to other disease states and immunological phenotypes. In a later analysis, the rate of TCR association differed among HLA loci, with DRB1 alleles having the most associated TCRs and HLA-C alleles having the fewest. A cluster of highly shared sequence variants was judged likely to be a technical artifact of the sequencing pipeline. The study gave a list of about 150 TCR beta chains associated with cytomegalovirus. Cytomegalovirus status was reported to be diagnosed by the classifier with high specificity and sensitivity in both the original and validation cohorts. Some IMGT-functional V segments, including TRBV6-2 and TRBV6-3, could not be distinguished by the 87-base-pair reads and were therefore excluded. According to a later analysis, most CMV-associated TCR beta chains appeared to be HLA-restricted, and the HLA associations seemed to be driven largely by CMV exposure. In vitro tests confirmed that a few of the cytomegalovirus-associated TCR beta chains recognize cytomegalovirus antigens. A later genetic analysis associated a missense DCLRE1C variant with V-gene and J-gene trimming of TCR beta chains, and an independent cohort replicated the association. The earlier analysis of 587 of the donors excluded over 15 rarely observed V segments, including chromosome 9 orphons, because counts were too low. The cohort was sequenced for TCR beta chains only, and without alpha or paired-chain data the features that could be detected were limited. For the cohort, immune exposure information was limited to CMV serostatus. While some public TCRs were present in many individuals, most TCR sequences turned up only very rarely across donors. Linkage disequilibrium might explain the correlated functional status among segregating V segments, but an unknown experimental factor could not be excluded.

CDR1 and CDR2 were assigned from the germline V gene as SGHTA and FQGNSA. The CDR3 runs 18 residues from the cysteine to the phenylalanine. Solely the CDR3 DNA is kept, with 54 bases framed from the first base. For this chain, trimming is 3 bases at the V end and 8 bases at the J end, and the number of junction bases without a gene match is 20. Library preparation employed the immunoSEQ multiplex PCR assay. For the multiplex PCR, a mixture combining 60 forward primers for TCR Vbeta segments and 13 reverse primers for TCR Jbeta segments was used. The CDR3 region of rearranged TCR beta genes was amplified from genomic DNA by a multiplex PCR assay. The amplified TCR beta libraries were sequenced on the Illumina HiSeq System as 87-base-pair reads. The authors' analysis ran thus. A later analysis tallied 80 million to 95 million unique TCR beta chains across the 550 to 850 repertoires, and around 12 million of those chains were shared by two or more donors. Raw reads were error-corrected and collapsed into unique sequences with a nearest-neighbor algorithm that merged closely related sequences to remove PCR and sequencing errors. To assign V, D and J gene segments, CDR3 sequences were aligned to IMGT reference sequences. For a sequence to be retained, at least a six-nucleotide match to both a V gene segment and a J gene segment was required. Rearrangements were called productive when the CDR3 lacked stop codons and stayed in frame with V and J; all others were non-productive. CDR3 was defined according to IMGT convention as the region running from the second conserved V-encoded cysteine to the conserved J-encoded phenylalanine. The earlier analysis of some 540 of the donors excluded any sequence lacking an unambiguous match to a single V gene segment. In an earlier analysis of roughly 600 of the donors, a V segment was called functional when productive rearrangements were above 56.7%, and segregating when the standard deviation between donors exceeded 5%. A statistical classification framework was built to diagnose cytomegalovirus status from the catalog of TCR beta chain sequences. In a later analysis, TCR nucleotide sequences were compared against IMGT/GENE-DB human TR gene sequences so that V and J genes could be assigned. Using the TCRdist pipeline, a later analysis assigned CDR3 sequences along with most-parsimonious VDJ recombination scenarios. In a later analysis, each TCR beta chain was defined by its CDR3 amino acid sequence together with its V-gene family, and reads lacking a unique V-gene family were excluded. To address suspected cross-contamination and a sequencing artifact, a later analysis removed around 590 highly shared, low-generation-probability nucleotide sequences. In a later analysis, a clonal expansion index for each public chain was calculated from normalized within-repertoire ranks of inferred template counts. In a later analysis, generation probabilities were computed with a VDJ recombination model fitted to out-of-frame rearrangements, and the resulting probabilities were checked against IGoR. In a later analysis, TCR-TCR, TCR-HLA and TCR-CMV co-occurrence was scored with hypergeometric tests, and a repertoire-size bias correction was applied to TCR pairs. A later analysis estimated false discovery rates by permuting HLA or CMV assignments 20 times. In a later analysis, co-occurring TCRs were grouped using DBSCAN, with TCRdist sequence similarity added in when clustering inside HLA-allele-positive subsets. Repertoires with fewer than 30,000 or more than 120,000 public chains were left out of co-occurrence clustering, as were about five repertoires with anomalous nucleotide sharing. TCRdb provides this immuneACCESS table in a form limited to in-frame rearrangements. Some clones are lacking; in checked studies, under half of them reflect an unresolved V gene, and why the rest are absent is not known. The V and J calls and clone size are taken from that table; D and trimming were inferred from the DNA. The sample yields roughly 190,000 clones; around 82% were counted once. More than 1.5% of the sample is taken by the ten largest.

In total, approximately 610 healthy bone marrow donors made up the cohort. At the time of sampling, every cohort member was nominally healthy, though immune exposures that went unrecorded were likely present. The donor was CMV seronegative and belonged to the group of around 400 seronegative cohort members. A peripheral blood sample was provided by each donor, and peripheral blood mononuclear cells were used for TCR beta sequencing. Genomic DNA was extracted from the blood cell samples with the Qiagen DNeasy Blood Extraction Kit. A note on this clone: The target of this receptor is not known. The sample holds no much larger clone one base away, and base qualities are not on file.

The clonotype was recovered from a man aged 18 to 29 in good health and CMV-seronegative. The specimen was PBMCs. The chain was built from TRBV7-2 and TRBJ1-2; TRBD1 matches 8 bases in the middle. The CDR3 protein sequence reads: CASSFQRTGTLALWGYTF. The DNA is TGTGCCAGCAGCTTCCAAAGGACAGGGACGCTTGCTCTCTGGGGCTACACCTTC. With all but the CDR3 taken from the reference TRBV7-2 and TRBJ1-2 genes, the full variable domain is: GAGVSQSPSNKVTEKGKDVELRCDPISGHTALYWYRQSLGQGLEFLIYFQGNSAPDKSGLPSDRFSAERTGGSVSTLTIQRTQQEDSAVYLCASSFQRTGTLALWGYTFGSGTRLTVV.